The entry below gives a single T cell receptor beta chain sequence along with its context. Its antigen is unknown. Losses at the gene ends were 2 bases for V and 2 bases for J; bases not matched to a gene: 7. The germline gives CDR1 SGHTA, CDR2 FQGNSA. The CDR3 consists of 16 residues. MiXCR was run by TCRdb on the reads, yielding one entry per CDR3 protein. Of some 480,000 distinct CDR3 sequences listed, around a third are singletons. These data come from a study of T cell repertoires in cytomegalovirus infection. Overall study findings and caveats: There were HLA-C-restricted CMV-specific TCR beta clonotypes dominating the ex vivo response.

The chain employs TRBV7-2 and TRBJ2-5; 8 nucleotides match TRBD2. Sample: cultured PBMCs, taken from culture after CMV antigen stimulation. The TCR originated in a human donor in good health (CMV status not recorded). Some clones in this sample may be carry-over from other donors' samples. For the CDR3, the DNA is TGTGCCAGCAGCTTATACCGCGGGAGGCCTCAAGAGACCCAGTACTTC. Its translation is CASSLYRGRPQETQYF.